This entry lists 7 T cell receptor beta chains sequenced from one sample in a study of blood T cell repertoires in COVID-19. TCRdb's copy holds only in-frame clones and misses some; the assay was immunoSEQ multiplex PCR. The profile shows some 150,000 clones, about 79% of them singletons. Material: PBMCs or T cells enriched from blood (not recorded which). The origin of the receptors is a man aged 50 or older who had recovered from COVID-19.

The chain links TRBV24-1 to TRBJ2-1, with 13 bases fitting TRBD2. Germline CDR1 KGHDR, CDR2 SFDVKD. This CDR3 contains 16 residues. V lost 0 bases, J lost 7 bases, and 2 bases stayed unmatched. In DNA, the CDR3 is TGTGCCACCAGTGATTTGAAGGGACTAGCGGGGAATGAGCAGTTCTTC. Translated, it gives CATSDLKGLAGNEQFF.

J is TRBJ2-7 and V is TRBV3-1 (or the pseudogene TRBV3-2), with D unresolved. CDR3 length: 15 residues. Germline CDR1 reads LGHDT; CDR2 reads YNNKEL (reference sequence). The V end lost 0 bases, the J end lost 3 bases, and 12 bases lay between the germline ends. CDR3 bases: TGTGCCAGCAGCCAAGATCTAGGCCGCTACTACGAGCAGTACTTC. It encodes CASSQDLGRYYEQYF.

The J gene is TRBJ1-1, the V gene TRBV10-3; weak D call: TRBD1 (6 bases). CDR3 length: 16 amino acids. The germline gives CDR1 ENHRY, CDR2 SYGVKD. Trimming took off 3 bases at V and 2 bases at J, with 16 bases between the two ends. CDR3 residues: CAISESKGGTNTEAFF. Written as DNA, the CDR3 is TGTGCCATCAGTGAATCGAAGGGGGGGACAAACACTGAAGCTTTCTTT.

CDR3 coding DNA: TGTGCCAGCAGCTTAGTCACCCTCAGGGGAGGGGAGACCCAGTACTTC. Its translation is CASSLVTLRGGETQYF. The chain couples TRBV11-2 to TRBJ2-5, with D perhaps TRBD2 (7 bases). Germline V gene sequence: CDR1 SGHAT, CDR2 FQNNGV. The CDR3 runs 16 residues. With 1 base removed from V and 5 bases from J, the gap between germline ends came to 17 bases.

V gene TRBV5-6 combines with J gene TRBJ2-7; a possible D gene is TRBD1 (6 bases). Trimming stripped 4 bases from V and 2 bases from J, with 16 bases between. The CDR3 is 15 residues long. Per germline, CDR1 SGHDT and CDR2 YYEEEE. The CDR3, as DNA: TGTGCCAGCAGCCTGGCCGGGACAAAGGCCTACGAGCAGTACTTC. It specifies CASSLAGTKAYEQYF.

This clone was seen a few times. In DNA form, the CDR3 reads TGTGCCAGCAGTCAAGACCGACAGCTCACTAATGAAAAACTGTTTTTT. Encoded protein: CASSQDRQLTNEKLFF. The chain couples TRBV25-1 to TRBJ1-4; D may be TRBD1 (5 bases). The V gene's germline CDR1 is MGHDK and CDR2 SYGVNS. The CDR3 runs to 16 residues. V was clipped by 5 bases and J by 2 bases, with 15 bases between them.

This rearrangement joins TRBV18 to TRBJ2-7; 8 nucleotides agree with TRBD2. The germline gives CDR1 KGHSH, CDR2 LQKENI. The CDR3 runs 14 residues. The J segment lost 3 bases and the V segment lost 4 bases, leaving 5 bases of the junction unmatched. DNA of the CDR3: TGTGCCAGCTCACGTCCGGGGACTAGCTACGAGCAGTACTTC. Protein product: CASSRPGTSYEQYF.